Listed here is a single T cell receptor (beta chain). Using immunoSEQ multiplex PCR, the repertoire was profiled, and TCRdb retains in-frame clones only, with some absent. The sample lists 100,000 or so clones, approximately 85% occurring once. The data were taken from a study of blood T cell repertoires in COVID-19. The origin of this receptor is a man in his sixties with acute or convalescent COVID-19. Specimen: peripheral blood.

CDR3 protein: CASSLDSGLAGDHEQFF. The CDR3 DNA reads TGTGCCAGCAGCTTAGATTCGGGACTAGCGGGAGACCATGAGCAGTTCTTC. The chain recombines TRBV11-3 with TRBJ2-1; TRBD2 matches at 14 bases. The J segment lost 8 bases and the V segment lost 0 bases, leaving 6 bases of the junction unmatched. Germline CDR1 and CDR2: SGHNT and YENEEA. This CDR3 comprises 17 residues. Full variable domain (outside the CDR3, taken from reference TRBV11-3 and TRBJ2-1): EAGVVQSPRYKIIEKKQPVAFWCNPISGHNTLYWYLQNLGQGPELLIRYENEEAVDDSQLPKDRFSAERLKGVDSTLKIQPAELGDSAVYLCASSLDSGLAGDHEQFFGPGTRLTVL.